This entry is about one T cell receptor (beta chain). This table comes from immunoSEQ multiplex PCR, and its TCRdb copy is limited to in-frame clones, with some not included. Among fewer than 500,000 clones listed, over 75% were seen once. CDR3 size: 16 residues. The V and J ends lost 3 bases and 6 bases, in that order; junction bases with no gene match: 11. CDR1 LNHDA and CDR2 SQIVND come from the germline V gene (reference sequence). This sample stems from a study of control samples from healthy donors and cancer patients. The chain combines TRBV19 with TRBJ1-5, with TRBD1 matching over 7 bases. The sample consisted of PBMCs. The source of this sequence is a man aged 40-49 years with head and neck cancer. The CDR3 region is CASSILQGGKGQPQHF. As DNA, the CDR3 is TGTGCCAGTAGTATCCTTCAGGGGGGAAAGGGTCAGCCCCAGCATTTT.